The 9 T cell receptor beta chains below come from one sample, sequenced in a study of CD8 T cells in Susac syndrome. When the RNA was reverse transcribed, random hexamers were used with an input of 0.5 to 1 ug. TCRdb fed the immunoSEQ multiplex PCR reads into MiXCR, producing one record per CDR3 protein. The sample carries 160,000 or so distinct CDR3 sequences, around 90% recorded once. Sample: CD4+ T cells from PBMCs. These receptor sequences come from a human donor in good health.

V is TRBV18 and J is TRBJ2-1, with a weak D call TRBD2 (5 bases). Germline V gene data show CDR1 as KGHSH and CDR2 as LQKENI. This CDR3 contains 16 residues. V lost 3 bases to trimming and J lost 0 bases, with 12 bases between them. The CDR3 reads CASSPYSESSYNEQFF. For the CDR3, the DNA is TGTGCCAGCTCACCCTATAGCGAGAGCTCCTACAATGAGCAGTTCTTC. The full variable domain, rest sourced from reference TRBV18 and TRBJ2-1, is NAGVMQNPRHLVRRRGQEARLRCSPMKGHSHVYWYRQLPEEGLKFMVYLQKENIIDESGMPKERFSAEFPKEGPSILRIQQVVRGDSAAYFCASSPYSESSYNEQFFGPGTRLTVL.

The V call is TRBV5-1, the J call TRBJ2-7; TRBD2 agrees at 11 bases. With V trimmed by 2 bases and J by 6 bases, 4 bases remained unmatched. The CDR3 contains 14 residues. Germline values: CDR1 SGHRS, CDR2 YFSETQ. The CDR3 DNA sequence: TGCGCCAGCAGCTTCGTAACTAGCGGGAGCGAGCAGTACTTC. It codes for CASSFVTSGSEQYF.

The chain is built from TRBV2 and TRBJ2-3, with a possible D match to TRBD2 (6 bases). Looked up from germline, CDR1 is SNHLY and CDR2 is FYNNEI. Trimming removed 7 bases at V and 7 bases at J, with 24 bases between. The CDR3 has 16 amino acids. CDR3 sequence reads: CASIGGIRSGGNTQYF. The CDR3 region has the DNA TGTGCCAGCATTGGCGGGATCCGGTCAGGAGGCAATACGCAGTATTTT.

Worth noting for this clonotype: Germline is not matched at one junction end, which may reflect a read error. The rearrangement uses TRBV5-1 and TRBJ2-7; unclear D gene. Germline assignment: CDR1 SGHRS and CDR2 YFSETQ. The CDR3 totals 12 residues. CDR3 DNA: TGTGCCAGCAGCTTGGATGTTTACGAGCAGTACTTC. Its translation is CASSLDVYEQYF.

The chain recombines TRBV7-2 with TRBJ2-7; D is unclear. Germline loops: CDR1 SGHTA, CDR2 FQGNSA. The V end was cut by 5 bases, the J end by 1 base, with 15 bases between. The CDR3 loop spans 15 amino acids. CDR3 region: CASSPLPRHSYEQYF. CDR3 nucleotides: TGTGCCAGCAGCCCACTTCCGCGGCATTCCTACGAGCAGTACTTC.

The CDR3 nucleotides are TGTGCCAGTAGGCATGGGTGGACGGGGAACACTGAAGCTTTCTTT. Its translation: CASRHGWTGNTEAFF. This sequence joins TRBV19 and TRBJ1-1; no clear D gene. Germline assignment: CDR1 LNHDA and CDR2 SQIVND (reference sequence). The V end was cut by 6 bases, the J end by 1 base, with 15 bases between. The CDR3 is 15 residues long.

This chain uses TRBV27 with TRBJ1-5; no clear D gene. The CDR3 extends over 13 amino acids. With 4 bases removed from V and 9 bases from J, the gap between germline ends came to 13 bases. CDR1 and CDR2 from the germline V gene are MNHEY and SMNVEV (reference sequence). Here the CDR3 DNA reads TGTGCCAGCAGTTCCGGGTTCCTCGGGCCCCAGCATTTT. This sequence encodes CASSSGFLGPQHF.

The chain links TRBV25-1 to TRBJ1-6; 11 bases are shared with TRBD1. CDR1 and CDR2 (germline): MGHDK, SYGVNS. V shed 2 bases and J 7 bases; nucleotides not matched to a gene: 4. The length of the CDR3 is 16 residues. This CDR3 is CASSERGQGENSPLHF. Written as DNA, the CDR3 is TGTGCCAGCAGTGAACGGGGACAGGGGGAGAATTCACCCCTCCACTTT.

This clonotype came up once. The V call is TRBV5-1, the J call TRBJ2-7, with D maybe TRBD1 (5 bases). Per germline, CDR1 SGHRS and CDR2 YFSETQ. Trimming stripped 3 bases from V and 0 bases from J, with 10 bases between. This CDR3 region has 14 residues. In nucleotides, the CDR3 is TGCGCCAGCAGCTCCCACGGACACTCCTACGAGCAGTACTTC. It codes for CASSSHGHSYEQYF.